Listed below are T cell receptor beta chains from one sample, sequenced in a study of cytomegalovirus exposure and HLA in healthy donors. The table came from immunoSEQ multiplex PCR; TCRdb's copy has only in-frame clones and leaves some out. The data show about 130,000 clones, 75% to 85% seen once. Sequencing was carried out using PBMCs. The receptors stem from a girl between 2 and 10 years old in good health and CMV-seronegative. The CDR3 runs from the conserved cysteine through the conserved F or W. A D gene is named only where the DNA matches it firmly. Not every row has a clone size; where given, it reads once, few, many or a size class.

abundance: once; v_gene: TRBV1; j_gene: TRBJ2-5; d_gene: -; CDR3nt: TGCACCAGCAGCCAAGGTGTCTGGCGGGAGGAAGAGACCCAGTACTTC; CDR3aa: CTSSQGVWREEETQYF
abundance: -; v_gene: TRBV4-1; j_gene: TRBJ1-3; d_gene: -; CDR3nt: TGCGCCAGCAGCCCTCCGTCTACAGGGACATACTCTGGAAACACCATATATTTT; CDR3aa: CASSPPSTGTYSGNTIYF
abundance: once; v_gene: TRBV5-1; j_gene: TRBJ1-2; d_gene: -; CDR3nt: TGCGCCAGCAGCTTGGCCGGCCAGGGTCGGATAGGGGGCTACACCTTC; CDR3aa: CASSLAGQGRIGGYTF
abundance: few; v_gene: TRBV7-2; j_gene: TRBJ1-1; d_gene: -; CDR3nt: TGTGCCAGCAGCTTAGGGCATCTGAACACTGAAGCTTTCTTT; CDR3aa: CASSLGHLNTEAFF
abundance: -; v_gene: TRBV20-1; j_gene: TRBJ2-7; d_gene: -; CDR3nt: TGCAGTGCCCCACAGGGTTACGAGCAGTACTTC; CDR3aa: CSAPQGYEQYF
abundance: once; v_gene: TRBV6-1; j_gene: TRBJ1-5; d_gene: -; CDR3nt: TGTGCCAGCAGTGGGGGGCAGCCGGAGAATCAGCCCCAGCATTTT; CDR3aa: CASSGGQPENQPQHF
abundance: -; v_gene: TRBV25-1; j_gene: TRBJ2-7; d_gene: -; CDR3nt: TGTGCCAGCAGTGAAATTACTAGGTCGGGGAGCTCCTACGAGCAGTACTTC; CDR3aa: CASSEITRSGSSYEQYF
abundance: -; v_gene: TRBV2; j_gene: TRBJ1-6; d_gene: -; CDR3nt: TGTGCCAGCACGGTAACCTATAATTCACCCCTCCACTTT; CDR3aa: CASTVTYNSPLHF
abundance: few; v_gene: TRBV28; j_gene: TRBJ2-3; d_gene: -; CDR3nt: TGTGCCAGCACCACGGGCGCGGGATTAGATACGCAGTATTTT; CDR3aa: CASTTGAGLDTQYF
abundance: -; v_gene: TRBV28; j_gene: TRBJ2-7; d_gene: TRBD2; CDR3nt: TGTGCCAGCAGTTTGTCAACTAGCGGGAGTTACGAGCAGTACTTC; CDR3aa: CASSLSTSGSYEQYF
abundance: -; v_gene: TRBV7-8; j_gene: TRBJ1-4; d_gene: TRBD1; CDR3nt: TGTGCCAGCAGACGAGGGACAGGGGATGAAAAACTGTTTTTT; CDR3aa: CASRRGTGDEKLFF
abundance: few; v_gene: TRBV19; j_gene: TRBJ2-6; d_gene: -; CDR3nt: TGTGCCAGTAGTGCCCGACAGATCTCTGGGGCCAACGTCCTGACTTTC; CDR3aa: CASSARQISGANVLTF
abundance: -; v_gene: TRBV7-9; j_gene: TRBJ1-4; d_gene: -; CDR3nt: TGTGCCAGCAGTTCAGGCAGGGGAGGGGAAAAACTGTTTTTT; CDR3aa: CASSSGRGGEKLFF
abundance: -; v_gene: TRBV7-9; j_gene: TRBJ2-3; d_gene: TRBD1; CDR3nt: TGTGCCAGCAGCTTCCCAAGGACAGGGGCAACAAACACAGATACGCAGTATTTT; CDR3aa: CASSFPRTGATNTDTQYF
abundance: -; v_gene: TRBV5-5; j_gene: TRBJ1-1; d_gene: -; CDR3nt: TGTGCCAGCAGCTCCCTGGACAGCTCGAACACTGAAGCTTTCTTT; CDR3aa: CASSSLDSSNTEAFF
abundance: -; v_gene: TRBV4-3; j_gene: TRBJ1-1; d_gene: -; CDR3nt: TGCGCCAGCAGCCAAGCACGGATCCGGGAGCTGAACACTGAAGCTTTCTTT; CDR3aa: CASSQARIRELNTEAFF
abundance: -; v_gene: TRBV2; j_gene: TRBJ1-1; d_gene: TRBD1; CDR3nt: TGTGCCAGCAGAGGCGGACTAACAGGGGGTCACACTGAAGCTTTCTTT; CDR3aa: CASRGGLTGGHTEAFF
abundance: once; v_gene: TRBV4-2; j_gene: TRBJ2-7; d_gene: -; CDR3nt: TGTGCCAGCAGCCAAGTTGTAGGAGGGGGCACGCAGTACTTC; CDR3aa: CASSQVVGGGTQYF
abundance: -; v_gene: TRBV7-2; j_gene: TRBJ2-5; d_gene: TRBD1; CDR3nt: TGTGCCAGCAGTCGACAGGGGGTACAAGAGACCCAGTACTTC; CDR3aa: CASSRQGVQETQYF
abundance: -; v_gene: TRBV6-6; j_gene: TRBJ2-1; d_gene: TRBD1; CDR3nt: TGTGCCAGCAGTTTTACAGGGGTTAATGAGCAGTTCTTC; CDR3aa: CASSFTGVNEQFF
abundance: -; v_gene: TRBV7-9; j_gene: TRBJ1-2; d_gene: -; CDR3nt: TGTGCCAGCAGCCTAACCGACAGATCCTATGGCTACACCTTC; CDR3aa: CASSLTDRSYGYTF
abundance: -; v_gene: TRBV30; j_gene: TRBJ2-6; d_gene: -; CDR3nt: TGTGCCTGGACGGTCGGGGCCAACGTCCTGACTTTC; CDR3aa: CAWTVGANVLTF
abundance: -; v_gene: TRBV2; j_gene: TRBJ2-7; d_gene: TRBD1; CDR3nt: TGTGCCAGCAGTGACACCCAGGGGGTCCTCGGCGAGCAGTACTTC; CDR3aa: CASSDTQGVLGEQYF
abundance: -; v_gene: TRBV9; j_gene: TRBJ2-7; d_gene: TRBD2; CDR3nt: TGTGCCAGCAGCGTAGGACTAGCGGGCCACGAGCAGTACTTC; CDR3aa: CASSVGLAGHEQYF
abundance: -; v_gene: TRBV27; j_gene: TRBJ1-1; d_gene: TRBD1; CDR3nt: TGTGCCAGCATTAAGGACCCGAGGACAGGGGATCGCATGAACACTGAAGCTTTCTTT; CDR3aa: CASIKDPRTGDRMNTEAFF
abundance: -; v_gene: TRBV30; j_gene: TRBJ2-7; d_gene: -; CDR3nt: TGTGCCTGGAGTGTAGGGGGAGACTACGAGCAGTACTTC; CDR3aa: CAWSVGGDYEQYF
abundance: -; v_gene: TRBV29-1; j_gene: TRBJ2-3; d_gene: -; CDR3nt: TGCAGCGTTGAGCCGCCTGTGGGCCCAGATACGCAGTATTTT; CDR3aa: CSVEPPVGPDTQYF
abundance: -; v_gene: TRBV27; j_gene: TRBJ2-1; d_gene: -; CDR3nt: TGTGCCAGCAGTTTATCATCAGGGGCCGTCTACAATGAGCAGTTCTTC; CDR3aa: CASSLSSGAVYNEQFF
abundance: -; v_gene: TRBV9; j_gene: TRBJ2-6; d_gene: -; CDR3nt: TGTGCCAGCAGCGCGACCGGGACATTGGCCAACGTCCTGACTTTC; CDR3aa: CASSATGTLANVLTF
abundance: -; v_gene: TRBV4-1; j_gene: TRBJ2-7; d_gene: -; CDR3nt: TGCGCCAGCAGCCCAGGGGGGCACGAGCAGTACTTC; CDR3aa: CASSPGGHEQYF
abundance: -; v_gene: TRBV28; j_gene: TRBJ1-1; d_gene: -; CDR3nt: TGTGCCAGCAGCGACGCCCGGGGGACGAACACTGAAGCTTTCTTT; CDR3aa: CASSDARGTNTEAFF
abundance: -; v_gene: TRBV21-1; j_gene: TRBJ1-1; d_gene: -; CDR3nt: TGTGCCAGCAGCAAAGACCAGGGATCTGAAGCTTTCTTT; CDR3aa: CASSKDQGSEAFF
abundance: -; v_gene: TRBV7-3; j_gene: TRBJ1-6; d_gene: -; CDR3nt: TGTGCCAGCAGCTCACCCCGAGGGAGGAGGAGTTCACCCCTCCACTTT; CDR3aa: CASSSPRGRRSSPLHF
abundance: -; v_gene: TRBV28; j_gene: TRBJ1-2; d_gene: TRBD1; CDR3nt: TGTGCCAGCAGGAGACAGGGGGCTAACTATGGCTACACCTTC; CDR3aa: CASRRQGANYGYTF
abundance: once; v_gene: TRBV6-5; j_gene: TRBJ2-7; d_gene: -; CDR3nt: TGTGCCAGCGGTATCCTTGCCGAGCAGTACTTC; CDR3aa: CASGILAEQYF
abundance: -; v_gene: TRBV27; j_gene: TRBJ2-1; d_gene: TRBD1; CDR3nt: TGTGCCAGCAGCCCTCTAGCCCGACAGGGGGTCTTTTACAATGAGCAGTTCTTC; CDR3aa: CASSPLARQGVFYNEQFF
abundance: -; v_gene: TRBV30; j_gene: TRBJ1-2; d_gene: -; CDR3nt: TGTGCCTGGAGTTCGCACAGGGTAGACGGCTACACCTTC; CDR3aa: CAWSSHRVDGYTF
abundance: -; v_gene: TRBV6-5; j_gene: TRBJ2-1; d_gene: TRBD2; CDR3nt: TGTGCCAGCAGTTACCGTGGGAGGGACAATGAGCAGTTCTTC; CDR3aa: CASSYRGRDNEQFF
abundance: -; v_gene: TRBV5-1; j_gene: TRBJ2-2; d_gene: TRBD1; CDR3nt: TGCGCCAGCAGACAGCCCCGGACAGGGCCCAACACCGGGGAGCTGTTTTTT; CDR3aa: CASRQPRTGPNTGELFF
abundance: -; v_gene: TRBV7-3; j_gene: TRBJ2-3; d_gene: -; CDR3nt: TGTGCCAGCAGCTTAACGACACAGGTCACAGATACGCAGTATTTT; CDR3aa: CASSLTTQVTDTQYF
abundance: -; v_gene: TRBV14; j_gene: TRBJ1-2; d_gene: -; CDR3nt: TGTGCCAGCAGCCGGACAGCTTTCTATGGCTACACCTTC; CDR3aa: CASSRTAFYGYTF
abundance: -; v_gene: TRBV7-2; j_gene: TRBJ2-1; d_gene: TRBD1; CDR3nt: TGTGCCAGCAGCTTGGGACAGGGTAGGGGCAATGAGCAGTTCTTC; CDR3aa: CASSLGQGRGNEQFF
abundance: -; v_gene: TRBV9; j_gene: TRBJ1-1; d_gene: -; CDR3nt: TGTGCCAGCAGCGCAGCTAGGGAGAGGGCTGAAGCTTTCTTT; CDR3aa: CASSAARERAEAFF
abundance: -; v_gene: TRBV4-1; j_gene: TRBJ2-7; d_gene: -; CDR3nt: TGCGCCAGCAGCCTCGTGGGGCGGGGTAACGAGCAGTACTTC; CDR3aa: CASSLVGRGNEQYF
abundance: -; v_gene: TRBV4-2; j_gene: TRBJ1-2; d_gene: -; CDR3nt: TGTGCCAGCAGCCAAGATGGAGGGGGGGTTAACTATGGCTACACCTTC; CDR3aa: CASSQDGGGVNYGYTF
abundance: -; v_gene: TRBV28; j_gene: TRBJ2-5; d_gene: TRBD2; CDR3nt: TGTGCCAGCAGTTTATGGGGTCTGGGGAGGGGCCAAGAGACCCAGTACTTC; CDR3aa: CASSLWGLGRGQETQYF
abundance: -; v_gene: TRBV19; j_gene: TRBJ1-1; d_gene: -; CDR3nt: TGTGCCAGTAGGGACGTACAGGGCCTGGGCACTGAAGCTTTCTTT; CDR3aa: CASRDVQGLGTEAFF
abundance: -; v_gene: TRBV7-3; j_gene: TRBJ2-3; d_gene: TRBD2; CDR3nt: TGTGCCAGCAGCCAATGGGGGGGAGGCACAGATACGCAGTATTTT; CDR3aa: CASSQWGGGTDTQYF